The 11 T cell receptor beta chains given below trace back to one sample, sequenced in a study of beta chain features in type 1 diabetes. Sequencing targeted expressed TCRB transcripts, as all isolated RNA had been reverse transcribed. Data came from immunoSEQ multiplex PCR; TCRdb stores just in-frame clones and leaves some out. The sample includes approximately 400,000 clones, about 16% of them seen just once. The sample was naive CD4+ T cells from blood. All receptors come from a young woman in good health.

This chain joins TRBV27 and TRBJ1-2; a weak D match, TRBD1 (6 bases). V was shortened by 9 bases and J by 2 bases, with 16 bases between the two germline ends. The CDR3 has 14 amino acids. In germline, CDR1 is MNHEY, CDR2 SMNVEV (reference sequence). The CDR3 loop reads CASLFDRRNYGYTF. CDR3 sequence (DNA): TGTGCCAGTCTCTTTGACAGGCGCAACTATGGCTACACCTTC.

The CDR3 is CASSVALAPSSYNEQFF. Here the CDR3 DNA reads TGTGCCAGCAGCGTAGCTTTAGCGCCCAGCTCCTACAATGAGCAGTTCTTC. V usage is TRBV9 and J usage is TRBJ2-1; perhaps TRBD2 as D (5 bases). The CDR3 has 17 residues. Germline CDR1 is SGDLS and CDR2 is YYNGEE. V lost 0 bases and J lost 0, with 13 bases in between.

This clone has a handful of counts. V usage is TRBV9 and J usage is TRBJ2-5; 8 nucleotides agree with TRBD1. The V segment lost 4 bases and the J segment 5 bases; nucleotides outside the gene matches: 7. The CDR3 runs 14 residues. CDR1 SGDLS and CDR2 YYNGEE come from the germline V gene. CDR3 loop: CASSPSTGVETQYF. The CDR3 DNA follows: TGTGCCAGCAGCCCATCGACAGGGGTGGAGACCCAGTACTTC.

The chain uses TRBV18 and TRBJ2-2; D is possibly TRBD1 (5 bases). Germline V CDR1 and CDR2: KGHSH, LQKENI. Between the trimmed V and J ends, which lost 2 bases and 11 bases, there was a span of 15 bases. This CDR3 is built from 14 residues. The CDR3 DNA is TGTGCCAGCTCACCAAAAACAGGAAAGGAAGAGCTGTTTTTT. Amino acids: CASSPKTGKEELFF.

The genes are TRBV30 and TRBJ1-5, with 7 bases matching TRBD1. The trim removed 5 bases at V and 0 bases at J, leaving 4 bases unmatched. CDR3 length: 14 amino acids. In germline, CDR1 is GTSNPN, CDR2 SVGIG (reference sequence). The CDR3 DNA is TGTGCCTGGGCGAGGGGGCATAGCAATCAGCCCCAGCATTTT. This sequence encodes CAWARGHSNQPQHF.

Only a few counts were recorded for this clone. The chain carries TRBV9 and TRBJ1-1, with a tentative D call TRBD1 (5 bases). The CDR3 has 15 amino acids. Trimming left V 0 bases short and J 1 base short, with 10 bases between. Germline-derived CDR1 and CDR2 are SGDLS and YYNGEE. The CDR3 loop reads CASSVVGGANTEAFF. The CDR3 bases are TGTGCCAGCAGCGTAGTGGGAGGGGCGAACACTGAAGCTTTCTTT.

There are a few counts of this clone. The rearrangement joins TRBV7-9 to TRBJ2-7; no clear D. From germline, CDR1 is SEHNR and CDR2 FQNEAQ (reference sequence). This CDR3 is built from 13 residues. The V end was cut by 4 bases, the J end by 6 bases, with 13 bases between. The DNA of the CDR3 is TGTGCCAGCAGCTCTCAACAACGTGGCGAGCAGTACTTC. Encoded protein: CASSSQQRGEQYF.

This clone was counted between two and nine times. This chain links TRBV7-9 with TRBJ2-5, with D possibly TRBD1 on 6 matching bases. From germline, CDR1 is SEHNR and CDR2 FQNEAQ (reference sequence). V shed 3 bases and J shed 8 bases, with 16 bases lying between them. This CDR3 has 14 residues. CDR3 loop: CASSFGQSVGTQYF. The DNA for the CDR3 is TGTGCCAGCAGCTTTGGACAGTCGGTCGGAACCCAGTACTTC.

CDR3: CASSEQGLAAYNEQFF. CDR3 in DNA: TGCGCCAGCAGCGAACAGGGACTAGCGGCCTACAATGAGCAGTTCTTC. The chain uses TRBV5-1 and TRBJ2-1; 11 nucleotides align to TRBD2. The V gene end was trimmed by 4 bases and the J gene end by 2 bases; junction bases not matched to a gene: 5. Germline V gives CDR1 SGHRS, CDR2 YFSETQ. The length of the CDR3 is 16 residues.

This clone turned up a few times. The CDR3 sequence: CASSVAGESFSEAFF. The CDR3 DNA follows: TGTGCCAGCAGCGTTGCGGGGGAGAGTTTCTCTGAAGCTTTCTTT. This chain connects TRBV9 to TRBJ1-1, with a possible D match to TRBD1 (5 bases). This CDR3 spans 15 amino acids. Trimming stripped 2 bases from V and 6 bases from J, with 17 bases between. The germline CDR1 and CDR2 sequences are SGDLS and YYNGEE. The variable domain in full, completed from reference TRBV9 and TRBJ1-1, reads DSGVTQTPKHLITATGQRVTLRCSPRSGDLSVYWYQQSLDQGLQFLIQYYNGEERAKGNILERFSAQQFPDLHSELNLSSLELGDSALYFCASSVAGESFSEAFFGQGTRLTVV.

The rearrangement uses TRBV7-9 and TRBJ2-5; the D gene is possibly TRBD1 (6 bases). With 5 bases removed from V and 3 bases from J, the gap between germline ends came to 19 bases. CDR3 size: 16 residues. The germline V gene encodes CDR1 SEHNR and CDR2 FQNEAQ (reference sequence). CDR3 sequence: CASSGGQGRPEETQYF. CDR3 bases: TGTGCCAGCAGCGGGGGACAAGGTCGACCCGAAGAGACCCAGTACTTC. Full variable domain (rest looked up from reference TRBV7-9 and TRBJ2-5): DTGVSQNPRHKITKRGQNVTFRCDPISEHNRLYWYRQTLGQGPEFLTYFQNEAQLEKSRLLSDRFSAERPKGSFSTLEIQRTEQGDSAMYLCASSGGQGRPEETQYFGPGTRLLVL.